Given below is one TCR beta chain in context. What it binds is not known. This sample was taken from a study of monozygotic twins with inflammatory bowel disease. Findings and limits, study-wide: Healthy co-twins showed greater TCRbeta diversity (inverse Simpson) than IBD patients.

The CDR3 is made up of 14 amino acids. CDR1 KGHDR and CDR2 SFDVKD come from the germline V gene. TCRalpha and TCRbeta cDNA underwent two nested PCRs of around 15 and 9 cycles. TCRdb reprocessed the 5' RACE reads, with one entry per CDR3 protein and no DNA. The sample totals 300,000 to 400,000 distinct CDR3 sequences. The receptor was isolated from a human donor with ulcerative colitis or Crohn's disease, or a healthy co-twin of an affected twin (not recorded which). This chain joins TRBV24-1 and TRBJ2-2; TCRdb reports TRBD1, a call that lacks DNA to check it against. Sequencing used blood. The CDR3 here is CATSRQGLTGELFF.